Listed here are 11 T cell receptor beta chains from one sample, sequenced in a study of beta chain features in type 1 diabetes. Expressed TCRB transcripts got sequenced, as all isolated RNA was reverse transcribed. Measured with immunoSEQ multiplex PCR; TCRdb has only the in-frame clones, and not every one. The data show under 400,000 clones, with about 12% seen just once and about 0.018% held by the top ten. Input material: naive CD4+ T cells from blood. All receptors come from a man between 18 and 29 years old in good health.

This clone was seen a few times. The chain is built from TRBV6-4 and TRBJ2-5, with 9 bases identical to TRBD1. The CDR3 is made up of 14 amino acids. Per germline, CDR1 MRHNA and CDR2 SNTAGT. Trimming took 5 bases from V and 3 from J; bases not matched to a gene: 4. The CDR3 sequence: CASSPGTGKETQYF. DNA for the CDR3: TGTGCCAGCAGTCCCGGGACAGGGAAAGAGACCCAGTACTTC.

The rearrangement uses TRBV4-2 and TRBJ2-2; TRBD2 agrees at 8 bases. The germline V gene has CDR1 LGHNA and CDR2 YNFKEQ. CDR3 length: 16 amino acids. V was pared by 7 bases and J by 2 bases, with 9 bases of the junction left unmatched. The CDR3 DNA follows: TGTGCCAGCAACCGCCAGCGGGGGACTAACACCGGGGAGCTGTTTTTT. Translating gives CASNRQRGTNTGELFF.

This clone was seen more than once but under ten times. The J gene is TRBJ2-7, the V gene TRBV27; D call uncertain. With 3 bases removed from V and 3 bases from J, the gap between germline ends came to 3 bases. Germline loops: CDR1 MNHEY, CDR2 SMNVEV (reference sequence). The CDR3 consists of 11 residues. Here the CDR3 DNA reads TGTGCCAGCAGTTTCAACTACGAGCAGTACTTC. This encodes CASSFNYEQYF.

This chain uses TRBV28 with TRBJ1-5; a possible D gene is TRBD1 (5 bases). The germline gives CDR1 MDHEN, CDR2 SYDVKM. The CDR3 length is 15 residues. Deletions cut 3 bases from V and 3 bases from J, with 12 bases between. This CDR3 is CASSLRDGNNQPQHF. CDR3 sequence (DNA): TGTGCCAGCAGTTTGCGGGACGGTAACAATCAGCCCCAGCATTTT.

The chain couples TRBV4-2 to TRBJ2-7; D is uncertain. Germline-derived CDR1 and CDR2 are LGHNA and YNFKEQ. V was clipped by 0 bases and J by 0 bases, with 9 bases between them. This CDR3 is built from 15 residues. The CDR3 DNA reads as TGTGCCAGCAGCCAAGATTGGGCAAGCTCCTACGAGCAGTACTTC. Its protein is CASSQDWASSYEQYF.

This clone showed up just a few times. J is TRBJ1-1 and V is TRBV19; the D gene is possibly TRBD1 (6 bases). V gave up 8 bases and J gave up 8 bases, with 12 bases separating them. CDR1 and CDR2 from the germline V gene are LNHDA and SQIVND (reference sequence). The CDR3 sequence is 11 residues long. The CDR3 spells CASSTGHEAFF. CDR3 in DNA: TGTGCCAGTTCCACAGGGCACGAAGCTTTCTTT.

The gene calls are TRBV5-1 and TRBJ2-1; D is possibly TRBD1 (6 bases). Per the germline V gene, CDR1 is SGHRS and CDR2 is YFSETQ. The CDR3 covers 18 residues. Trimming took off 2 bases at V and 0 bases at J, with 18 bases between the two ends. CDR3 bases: TGCGCCAGCAGCTTCAAGGTGACAGGACAGCTCTCCTACAATGAGCAGTTCTTC. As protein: CASSFKVTGQLSYNEQFF.

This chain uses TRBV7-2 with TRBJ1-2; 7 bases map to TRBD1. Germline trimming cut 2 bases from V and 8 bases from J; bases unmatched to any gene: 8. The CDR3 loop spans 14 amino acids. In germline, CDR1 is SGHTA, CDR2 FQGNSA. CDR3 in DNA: TGTGCCAGCAGCTTAACTACAGGGGATGGAGGCTACACCTTC. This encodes CASSLTTGDGGYTF.

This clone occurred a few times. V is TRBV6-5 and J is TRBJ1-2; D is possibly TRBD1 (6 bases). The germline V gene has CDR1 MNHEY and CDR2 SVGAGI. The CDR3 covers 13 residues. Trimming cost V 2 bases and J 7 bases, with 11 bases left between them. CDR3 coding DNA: TGTGCCAGCAGTTACCAGGGGTATCGTGGCTACACCTTC. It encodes CASSYQGYRGYTF.

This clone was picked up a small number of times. The CDR3 loop is CASSGASNEKLFF. CDR3 DNA sequence: TGTGCCAGCTCCGGCGCTAGCAATGAAAAACTGTTTTTT. This rearrangement joins TRBV18 to TRBJ1-4; no definite D call. This CDR3 is built from 13 residues. The germline V gene encodes CDR1 KGHSH and CDR2 LQKENI. Trimming cost V 6 bases and J 5 bases, with 10 bases left between them.

CDR3 region: CASSLGQGRTPLHF. The CDR3 DNA reads TGTGCCAGCAGCTTGGGTCAGGGGAGAACACCCCTCCACTTT. This chain uses TRBV7-2 with TRBJ1-6; D is perhaps TRBD1 (6 bases). V was clipped by 3 bases and J by 11 bases, with 14 bases between them. Germline-derived CDR1 and CDR2 are SGHTA and FQGNSA. CDR3 length equals 14 residues.